This passage covers 13 T cell receptor beta chains from one sample sequenced in a study of technical replicates of blood from several donors. The method was immunoSEQ multiplex PCR; TCRdb's version includes in-frame clones alone and lacks a portion of them. Here the sample spans 75,000 or so clones, roughly 93% being singletons. Sequenced material: T cells isolated from PBMCs. All receptors come from a human donor in good health.

J is TRBJ2-4 and V is TRBV25-1, with 7 bases matching TRBD1. The CDR3 consists of 14 residues. V shed 3 bases and J 6 bases; nucleotides not matched to a gene: 5. Germline V lookup: CDR1 MGHDK, CDR2 SYGVNS. CDR3 nucleotide sequence: TGTGCCAGCAGTGATCAGGCAGGGGGAAACATTCAGTACTTC. Translated: CASSDQAGGNIQYF.

The chain combines TRBV7-6 with TRBJ2-2; D is possibly TRBD2 (6 bases). Trimming took off 5 bases at V and 0 bases at J, with 13 bases between the two ends. The CDR3 is 16 residues long. Germline-derived CDR1 and CDR2 are SGHVS and FNYEAQ. The CDR3 is CASSQEGWTNTGELFF. The CDR3 nucleotides are TGTGCCAGCAGCCAGGAGGGGTGGACGAACACCGGGGAGCTGTTTTTT. The variable domain in full, completed from reference TRBV7-6 and TRBJ2-2, reads GAGVSQSPRYKVTKRGQDVALRCDPISGHVSLYWYRQALGQGPEFLTYFNYEAQQDKSGLPNDRFSAERPEGSISTLTIQRTEQRDSAMYRCASSQEGWTNTGELFFGEGSRLTVL.

The chain links TRBV5-1 to TRBJ1-3; D call uncertain. The CDR3 length is 11 residues. Trimming removed 8 bases at V and 6 bases at J, with 9 bases between. Germline CDR1 and CDR2: SGHRS and YFSETQ. The chain's CDR3 is CAREIANTIYF. The CDR3 DNA is TGCGCCAGAGAAATAGCAAACACCATATATTTT.

Comments on this clone: Additional DNA sequences in this sample encode the identical CDR3. CDR3 residues: CASSPSGSSYEQYF. CDR3 nucleotides: TGTGCCAGCAGCCCCAGCGGGAGCTCCTACGAGCAGTACTTC. The gene calls are TRBV9 and TRBJ2-7, with 8 bases lining up with TRBD2. CDR3 length: 14 amino acids. Trimming cost V 4 bases and J 0 bases; bases outside gene matches: 3. Per germline, CDR1 SGDLS and CDR2 YYNGEE.

The rearrangement joins TRBV4-1 to TRBJ1-5, with D uncertain. This CDR3 is built from 15 residues. Trimming removed 0 bases from V and 0 bases from J, with 6 bases in between. Germline CDR1 and CDR2: MGHRA and YSYEKL. The CDR3 loop reads CASSQEEHSNQPQHF. Here the CDR3 DNA reads TGCGCCAGCAGCCAAGAAGAGCATAGCAATCAGCCCCAGCATTTT.

The rearrangement uses TRBV4-2 and TRBJ2-1; TRBD2 is a possible D gene (6 bases). Per the germline V gene, CDR1 is LGHNA and CDR2 is YNFKEQ. The CDR3 consists of 14 residues. V lost 1 base and J 5 bases, leaving 9 bases between the germline ends. CDR3 nucleotide sequence: TGTGCCAGCAGCCAAGTGGGACTTAACAATGAGCAGTTCTTC. It codes for CASSQVGLNNEQFF.

The chain joins TRBV4-1 to TRBJ1-4; 10 bases are shared with TRBD1. The CDR3 contains 15 residues. V lost 5 bases and J lost 6; bases outside the gene matches: 6. Germline V gene sequence: CDR1 MGHRA, CDR2 YSYEKL. Here the CDR3 DNA reads TGCGCCAGCAGCAATACCGGGACAGGGGATGAAAAACTGTTTTTT. Protein: CASSNTGTGDEKLFF.

The V gene is TRBV6-5, the J gene TRBJ1-5; D is ambiguous. CDR3 length equals 14 residues. Per germline, CDR1 MNHEY and CDR2 SVGAGI. V lost 5 bases and J 0 bases, leaving 8 bases between the germline ends. This CDR3 is CASSVVYSNQPQHF. The CDR3 coding sequence is TGTGCCAGCAGTGTGGTCTATAGCAATCAGCCCCAGCATTTT.

The chain employs TRBV4-1 and TRBJ1-5; D possibly corresponds to TRBD1 (5 bases). Germline V gives CDR1 MGHRA, CDR2 YSYEKL. Trimming took 6 bases from V and 4 from J, leaving 10 bases between them. This CDR3 spans 13 amino acids. The CDR3 sequence is CASRATVNQPQHF. CDR3 nucleotide sequence: TGCGCCAGCAGGGCGACAGTAAATCAGCCCCAGCATTTT.

This chain joins TRBV5-6 and TRBJ2-4, with a weak D call TRBD1 (5 bases). The V end was cut by 4 bases, the J end by 0 bases, with 11 bases between. CDR1 SGHDT and CDR2 YYEEEE come from the germline V gene. This CDR3 contains 15 residues. The CDR3 sequence is CASSPTGLAKNIQYF. DNA for the CDR3: TGTGCCAGCAGCCCCACAGGATTAGCCAAAAACATTCAGTACTTC.

This clone was counted once. The V and J genes are TRBV5-6 and TRBJ2-7; tentatively, D is TRBD1 (6 bases). Trimming shortened V by 4 bases and J by 3 bases, and 20 bases separated the two germline ends. CDR3 length: 16 amino acids. The germline gives CDR1 SGHDT, CDR2 YYEEEE. The CDR3 loop reads CASSPQLGTPYYEQYF. The DNA for the CDR3 is TGTGCCAGCAGCCCCCAACTCGGGACACCTTACTACGAGCAGTACTTC. The variable domain in full, with the rest retrieved from reference TRBV5-6 and TRBJ2-7, is DAGVTQSPTHLIKTRGQQVTLRCSPKSGHDTVSWYQQALGQGPQFIFQYYEEEERQRGNFPDRFSGHQFPNYSSELNVNALLLGDSALYLCASSPQLGTPYYEQYFGPGTRLTVT.

This chain uses TRBV27 with TRBJ1-3, with no clear D. CDR3 length equals 15 residues. Germline CDR1 and CDR2: MNHEY and SMNVEV (reference sequence). V dropped 4 bases and J dropped 4 bases, with 14 bases sitting between them. The CDR3 loop is CASSSRYREGNTIYF. Here the CDR3 DNA reads TGTGCCAGCAGTTCCCGCTATAGGGAGGGAAACACCATATATTTT.

The rearrangement joins TRBV7-3 to TRBJ2-1; 11 nucleotides align to TRBD2. V trimming: 5 bases; J trimming: 5 bases; junction bases outside the gene matches: 8. CDR1 and CDR2 from the germline V gene are SGHTA and FQGTGA. The CDR3 has 16 residues. CDR3 DNA sequence: TGTGCCAGCAGCACCGCGGGACTAGCGGTGAACAATGAGCAGTTCTTC. Its translation is CASSTAGLAVNNEQFF. The full variable domain, its missing parts supplied by reference TRBV7-3 and TRBJ2-1, is GAGVSQTPSNKVTEKGKYVELRCDPISGHTALYWYRQSLGQGPEFLIYFQGTGAADDSGLPNDRFFAVRPEGSVSTLKIQRTERGDSAVYLCASSTAGLAVNNEQFFGPGTRLTVL.